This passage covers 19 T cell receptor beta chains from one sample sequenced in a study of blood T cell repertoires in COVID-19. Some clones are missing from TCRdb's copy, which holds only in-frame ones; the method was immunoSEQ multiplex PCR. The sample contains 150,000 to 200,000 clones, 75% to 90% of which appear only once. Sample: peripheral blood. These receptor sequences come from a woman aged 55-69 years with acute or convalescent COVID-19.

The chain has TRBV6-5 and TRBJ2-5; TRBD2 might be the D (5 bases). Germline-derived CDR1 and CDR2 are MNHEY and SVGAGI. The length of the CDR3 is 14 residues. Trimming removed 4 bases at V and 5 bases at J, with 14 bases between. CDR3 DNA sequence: TGTGCCAGCAGTTCTCCGGGTGGGGAGGAGACCCAGTACTTC. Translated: CASSSPGGEETQYF.

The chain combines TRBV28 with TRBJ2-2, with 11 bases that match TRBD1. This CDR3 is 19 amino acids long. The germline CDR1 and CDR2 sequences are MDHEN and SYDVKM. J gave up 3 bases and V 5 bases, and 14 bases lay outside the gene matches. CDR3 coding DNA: TGTGCCAGCAGTCCGGCGGGACAGGGGGTCGGATTGTACACCGGGGAGCTGTTTTTT. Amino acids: CASSPAGQGVGLYTGELFF. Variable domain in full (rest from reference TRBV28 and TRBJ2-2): DVKVTQSSRYLVKRTGEKVFLECVQDMDHENMFWYRQDPGLGLRLIYFSYDVKMKEKGDIPEGYSVSREKKERFSLILESASTNQTSMYLCASSPAGQGVGLYTGELFFGEGSRLTVL.

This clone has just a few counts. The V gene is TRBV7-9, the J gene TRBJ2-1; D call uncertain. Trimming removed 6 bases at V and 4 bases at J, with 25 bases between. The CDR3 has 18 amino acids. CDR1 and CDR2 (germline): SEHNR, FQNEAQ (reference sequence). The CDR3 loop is CASSHPLVSQQTYNEQFF. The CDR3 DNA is TGTGCCAGCAGTCACCCCCTTGTTTCGCAGCAGACTTACAATGAGCAGTTCTTC. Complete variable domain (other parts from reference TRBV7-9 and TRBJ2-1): DTGVSQNPRHKITKRGQNVTFRCDPISEHNRLYWYRQTLGQGPEFLTYFQNEAQLEKSRLLSDRFSAERPKGSFSTLEIQRTEQGDSAMYLCASSHPLVSQQTYNEQFFGPGTRLTVL.

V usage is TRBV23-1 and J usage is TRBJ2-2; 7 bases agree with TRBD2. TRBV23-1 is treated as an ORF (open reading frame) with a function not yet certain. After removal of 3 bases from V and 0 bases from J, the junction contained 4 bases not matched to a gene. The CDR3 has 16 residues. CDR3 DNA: TGCGCCAGCAGTCAGGGGGAGGGGCCGAACACCGGGGAGCTGTTTTTT. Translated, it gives CASSQGEGPNTGELFF.

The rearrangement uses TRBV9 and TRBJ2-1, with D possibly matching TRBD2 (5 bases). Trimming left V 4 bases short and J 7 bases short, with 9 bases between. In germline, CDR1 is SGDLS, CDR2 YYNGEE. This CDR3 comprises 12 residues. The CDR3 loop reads CASSPGMNEQFF. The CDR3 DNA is TGTGCCAGCAGCCCGGGGATGAATGAGCAGTTCTTC.

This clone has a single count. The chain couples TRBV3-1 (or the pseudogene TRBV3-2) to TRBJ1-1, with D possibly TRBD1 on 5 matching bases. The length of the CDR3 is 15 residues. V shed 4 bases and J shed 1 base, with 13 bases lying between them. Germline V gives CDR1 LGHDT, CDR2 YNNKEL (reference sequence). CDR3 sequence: CASSPYGAGNTEAFF. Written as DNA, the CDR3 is TGTGCCAGCAGCCCCTATGGGGCAGGGAACACTGAAGCTTTCTTT.

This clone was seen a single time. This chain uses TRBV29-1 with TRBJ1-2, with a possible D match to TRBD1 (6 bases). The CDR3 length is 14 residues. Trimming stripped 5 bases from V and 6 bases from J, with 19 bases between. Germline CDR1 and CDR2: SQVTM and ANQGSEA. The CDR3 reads CSVKGEGVSNGYTF. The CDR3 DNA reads TGCAGCGTTAAGGGGGAGGGGGTATCGAATGGCTACACCTTC.

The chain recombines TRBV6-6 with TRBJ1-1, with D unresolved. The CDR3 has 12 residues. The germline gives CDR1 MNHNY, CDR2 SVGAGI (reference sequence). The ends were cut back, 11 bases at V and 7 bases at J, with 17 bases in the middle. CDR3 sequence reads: CAVGQRQDEAFF. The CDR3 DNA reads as TGTGCCGTTGGGCAGCGGCAAGATGAAGCTTTCTTT.

The CDR3 DNA reads TGTGCCAGTAGTCCCAGGGTTCTAGCGGGACAATCCTACGAGCAGTACTTC. Translating gives CASSPRVLAGQSYEQYF. The rearrangement uses TRBV19 and TRBJ2-7; TRBD2 matches at 9 bases. Germline V gives CDR1 LNHDA, CDR2 SQIVND (reference sequence). With 5 bases clipped from V and 1 base from J, the junction kept 12 bases outside the gene matches. CDR3 size: 17 residues.

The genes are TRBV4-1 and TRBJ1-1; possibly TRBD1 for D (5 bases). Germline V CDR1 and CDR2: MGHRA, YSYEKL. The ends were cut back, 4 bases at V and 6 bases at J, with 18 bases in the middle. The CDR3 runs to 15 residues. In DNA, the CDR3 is TGCGCCAGCAGCCTCGTTGCGCGGGACGGGGCTGAAGCTTTCTTT. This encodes CASSLVARDGAEAFF.

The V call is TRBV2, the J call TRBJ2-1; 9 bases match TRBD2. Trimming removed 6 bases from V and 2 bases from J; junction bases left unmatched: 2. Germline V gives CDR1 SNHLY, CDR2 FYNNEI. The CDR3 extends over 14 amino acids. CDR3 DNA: TGTGCCAGCAGACGACTAGCGGCCTACAATGAGCAGTTCTTC. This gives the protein CASRRLAAYNEQFF.

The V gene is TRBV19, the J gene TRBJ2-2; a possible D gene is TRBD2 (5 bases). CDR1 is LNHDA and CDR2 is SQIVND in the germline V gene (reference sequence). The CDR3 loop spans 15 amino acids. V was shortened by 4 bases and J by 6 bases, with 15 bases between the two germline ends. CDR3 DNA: TGTGCCAGTAGTAACCAACCGCCGGGGTCCGGGGAGCTGTTTTTT. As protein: CASSNQPPGSGELFF.

In DNA, the CDR3 is TGTGCCAGCTCACCGCTCAGTGATGAGCAGTTCTTC. This codes for CASSPLSDEQFF. The chain is built from TRBV18 and TRBJ2-1; D remains unclear. This CDR3 region has 12 residues. Deletions cut 3 bases from V and 8 bases from J, with 8 bases between. CDR1 and CDR2 (germline): KGHSH, LQKENI.

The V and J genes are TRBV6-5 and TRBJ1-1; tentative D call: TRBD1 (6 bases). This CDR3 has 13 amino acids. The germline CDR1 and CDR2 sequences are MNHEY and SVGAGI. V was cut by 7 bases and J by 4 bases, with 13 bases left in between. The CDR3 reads CASKVRGGTEAFF. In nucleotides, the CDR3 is TGTGCCAGCAAAGTTAGGGGGGGCACTGAAGCTTTCTTT.

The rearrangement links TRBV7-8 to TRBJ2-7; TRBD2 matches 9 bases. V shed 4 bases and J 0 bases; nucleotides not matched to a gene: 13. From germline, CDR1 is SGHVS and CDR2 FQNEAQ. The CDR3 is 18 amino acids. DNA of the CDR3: TGTGCCAGCAGCTACGGACTAGCGAGAATCGACAGCTCCTACGAGCAGTACTTC. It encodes CASSYGLARIDSSYEQYF.

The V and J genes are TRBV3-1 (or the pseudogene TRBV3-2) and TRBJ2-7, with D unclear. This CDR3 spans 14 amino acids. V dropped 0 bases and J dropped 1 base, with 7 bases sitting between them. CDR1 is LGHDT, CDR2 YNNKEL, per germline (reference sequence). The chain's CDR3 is CASSQEAVSYEQYF. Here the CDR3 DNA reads TGTGCCAGCAGCCAAGAGGCGGTTTCCTACGAGCAGTACTTC.

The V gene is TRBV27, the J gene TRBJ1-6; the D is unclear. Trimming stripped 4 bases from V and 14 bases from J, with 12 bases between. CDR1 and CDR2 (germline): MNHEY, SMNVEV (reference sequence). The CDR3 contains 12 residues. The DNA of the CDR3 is TGTGCCAGCAGTTACCATCCTCCAGCCCTCCACTTT. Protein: CASSYHPPALHF.

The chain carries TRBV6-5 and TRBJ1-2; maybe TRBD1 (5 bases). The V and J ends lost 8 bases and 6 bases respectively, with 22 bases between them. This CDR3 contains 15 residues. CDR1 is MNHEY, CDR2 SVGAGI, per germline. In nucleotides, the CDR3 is TGTGCCAGCTCCGTTACCCCAGGGAGGGTGAATGGCTACACCTTC. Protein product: CASSVTPGRVNGYTF.

In DNA form, the CDR3 reads TGTGCCAGCAGTGGTGCTAGCGGGAGAGGGCGCGGAGGCTACAATGAGCAGTTCTTC. Its translation is CASSGASGRGRGGYNEQFF. This chain connects TRBV2 to TRBJ2-1; 10 positions agree with TRBD2. CDR3 size: 19 residues. V was pared by 4 bases and J by 3 bases, with 15 bases of the junction left unmatched. The germline gives CDR1 SNHLY, CDR2 FYNNEI.